The 17 T cell receptor beta chains below were found in one sample sequenced in a study of cytomegalovirus exposure and HLA in healthy donors. 60 Vbeta and 13 Jbeta primers were used in PCR. Clones were read by immunoSEQ multiplex PCR, and TCRdb kept only the in-frame ones, dropping some. Its clone listing holds 110,000 to 150,000 clones. The sample comprised PBMCs. The source of these receptors is a male donor in good health and CMV-seronegative.

The chain is built from TRBV30 and TRBJ2-3; 10 bases map to TRBD2. CDR1 GTSNPN and CDR2 SVGIG come from the germline V gene (reference sequence). V lost 0 bases to trimming and J lost 6 bases; unmatched junction nucleotides: 9. This CDR3 has 16 amino acids. The CDR3 sequence: CAWSVLLAGDYDTQYF. CDR3 in DNA: TGTGCCTGGAGTGTACTGCTAGCGGGAGATTACGATACGCAGTATTTT.

This chain links TRBV5-3 with TRBJ2-7; possible D gene TRBD2, 6 bases. TRBV5-3 is filed as an ORF, its function uncertain. The CDR3 loop spans 16 amino acids. Trimming stripped 4 bases from V and 4 bases from J, with 21 bases between. This CDR3 reads CARSPECERERYEQYF. DNA of the CDR3: TGTGCCAGAAGCCCCGAATGTGAACGGGAGAGGTACGAGCAGTACTTC.

The genes are TRBV23-1 and TRBJ2-7, with D tentatively TRBD2 (5 bases). TRBV23-1 is reported as an ORF; its role is uncertain. V lost 0 bases and J lost 7, with 13 bases in between. The CDR3 consists of 14 residues. The CDR3 DNA reads TGCGCCAGCAGTCAATCGGTCGTCACGGGAGAGCAGTACTTC. It translates to CASSQSVVTGEQYF.

The gene calls are TRBV7-6 and TRBJ2-7; the D gene is possibly TRBD2 (6 bases). This CDR3 region has 15 residues. Trimming stripped 5 bases from V and 4 bases from J, with 18 bases between. From germline, CDR1 is SGHVS and CDR2 FNYEAQ. CDR3 sequence reads: CASSLGAGPLYEQYF. The DNA of the CDR3 is TGTGCCAGCAGCCTCGGGGCGGGACCTTTATACGAGCAGTACTTC.

V gene TRBV18 combines with J gene TRBJ2-2, with TRBD2 matching 7 bases. The CDR3 loop spans 16 amino acids. Trimming took 3 bases from V and 5 from J; bases not matched to a gene: 9. Germline-derived CDR1 and CDR2 are KGHSH and LQKENI. The CDR3 DNA reads TGTGCCAGCTCACCGGGGAGGGCCTTTGAAACCGGGGAGCTGTTTTTT. Encoded protein: CASSPGRAFETGELFF.

This chain links TRBV28 with TRBJ1-6; TRBD1 aligns across 9 bases. The CDR3 is 16 amino acids. J was trimmed by 6 bases and V by 7 bases; bases with no gene match: 10. In germline, CDR1 is MDHEN, CDR2 SYDVKM. This CDR3 is CASKRQGVAFNSPLHF. Written as DNA, the CDR3 is TGTGCCAGCAAAAGACAGGGGGTGGCATTTAATTCACCCCTCCACTTT.

The genes are TRBV29-1 and TRBJ1-1; no definite D call. V lost 4 bases and J lost 4, with 10 bases in between. Looked up from germline, CDR1 is SQVTM and CDR2 is ANQGSEA. CDR3 length equals 12 residues. CDR3 region: CSVGWGGTEAFF. In DNA, the CDR3 is TGCAGCGTTGGGTGGGGAGGCACTGAAGCTTTCTTT.

The CDR3 reads CAISEGPGYSNQPQHF. The CDR3, as DNA: TGTGCCATCAGTGAGGGGCCAGGCTATAGCAATCAGCCCCAGCATTTT. The V gene is TRBV10-3, the J gene TRBJ1-5; no clear D. Trimming cost V 2 bases and J 0 bases, with 11 bases left between them. There are 16 residues in the CDR3. Germline loops: CDR1 ENHRY, CDR2 SYGVKD.

The gene calls are TRBV13 and TRBJ2-3, with D perhaps TRBD2 (5 bases). The germline V gene encodes CDR1 PRHDT and CDR2 FYEKMQ (reference sequence). CDR3 length equals 15 residues. V was cut by 1 base and J by 2 bases, with 10 bases left in between. CDR3 sequence: CASSLVKRYTDTQYF. The CDR3 DNA reads TGTGCCAGCAGCTTAGTCAAGCGGTACACAGATACGCAGTATTTT.

The rearrangement links TRBV6-6 to TRBJ1-5; D not certain. Trimming pared 6 bases from V and 5 bases from J, leaving 14 bases between. The V gene's germline CDR1 is MNHNY and CDR2 SVGAGI (reference sequence). The CDR3 has 14 residues. The CDR3 is CASRVYGVDQPQHF. The CDR3 region has the DNA TGTGCCAGCAGAGTCTACGGGGTTGATCAGCCCCAGCATTTT.

This CDR3 is CASSTRQRWDTEAFF. The CDR3 coding sequence is TGTGCCAGCAGTACCCGACAGAGGTGGGACACTGAAGCTTTCTTT. V gene TRBV28 combines with J gene TRBJ1-1, with D possibly being TRBD1 (5 bases). CDR1 is MDHEN and CDR2 is SYDVKM in the germline V gene. With 5 bases removed from V and 3 bases from J, the gap between germline ends came to 16 bases. CDR3 length: 15 residues.

The V call is TRBV6-1, the J call TRBJ2-7, with 12 bases matching TRBD1. The CDR3 totals 16 residues. Trimming cost V 4 bases and J 8 bases; bases outside gene matches: 12. Germline V lookup: CDR1 MNHNS, CDR2 SASEGT. CDR3 bases: TGTGCCAGCAGTGCGGGGACAGGGGGCATTCAGCGGCAGCAGTACTTC. It translates to CASSAGTGGIQRQQYF.

J is TRBJ2-7 and V is TRBV7-9, with TRBD1 identical over 7 bases. V lost 11 bases, J lost 4 bases, and 8 bases stayed unmatched. CDR3 length equals 12 residues. CDR1 is SEHNR and CDR2 is FQNEAQ in the germline V gene (reference sequence). CDR3 amino acids: CASGGRGYEQYF. CDR3 DNA sequence: TGTGCCTCTGGGGGCAGGGGGTACGAGCAGTACTTC.

The V call is TRBV29-1, the J call TRBJ1-1; the D is unclear. CDR1 is SQVTM and CDR2 is ANQGSEA in the germline V gene. The CDR3 covers 16 residues. Between the trimmed V and J ends, which lost 1 base and 0 bases, there was a span of 15 bases. In DNA, the CDR3 is TGCAGCGTTGAAGCCAAGGAGACCGAGGTGAACACTGAAGCTTTCTTT. Protein product: CSVEAKETEVNTEAFF.

The chain recombines TRBV7-2 with TRBJ2-7; 13 nucleotides match TRBD2. CDR3 length equals 16 residues. Looked up from germline, CDR1 is SGHTA and CDR2 is FQGNSA. The V and J ends lost 2 bases and 7 bases, in that order; junction bases with no gene match: 8. In DNA form, the CDR3 reads TGTGCCAGCAGCTTATTAACTAGCGGGGGGGCCTCGGAGCAGTACTTC. It encodes CASSLLTSGGASEQYF.

The rearrangement uses TRBV29-1 and TRBJ2-1, with D possibly being TRBD2 (6 bases). Trimming shortened V by 3 bases and J by 7 bases, and 13 bases separated the two germline ends. Germline V gives CDR1 SQVTM, CDR2 ANQGSEA. The CDR3 runs 13 residues. The CDR3, as DNA: TGCAGCGTTGAGGCGGGAATGGGGAATGAGCAGTTCTTC. Its translation is CSVEAGMGNEQFF.

This chain uses TRBV4-3 with TRBJ1-2; the D gene is possibly TRBD1 (6 bases). Germline V gives CDR1 LGHNA, CDR2 YSLEER. The CDR3 is 16 residues long. V was shortened by 0 bases and J by 4 bases, with 15 bases between the two germline ends. CDR3 sequence: CASSQDVMAGAYGYTF. The CDR3 DNA reads as TGCGCCAGCAGCCAAGACGTGATGGCAGGGGCCTATGGCTACACCTTC.